One sample yielded the 10 T cell receptor beta chains listed below, sequenced in a study of CD8 T cells in ankylosing spondylitis. Points from the study as a whole: Seemingly distinctive of ankylosing spondylitis blood was a TCR beta motif formed by eight highly homologous variants.

These receptors lack a known antigen. TCRdb called the 5' RACE reads again in MiXCR, with one record for every CDR3 protein. The data show 300,000 to 400,000 distinct CDR3 sequences, approximately 20% seen once. The source material was blood, either unsorted or a sorted T cell fraction (not recorded which). These receptors all come from a male donor with ankylosing spondylitis.

This clonotype was detected only a few times. The V and J genes are TRBV27 and TRBJ1-4; no definite D call. Germline V gives CDR1 MNHEY, CDR2 SMNVEV (reference sequence). V lost 2 bases to trimming and J lost 12 bases, with 13 bases between them. The CDR3 is 13 amino acids. As DNA, the CDR3 is TGTGCCAGCAGTTTAAGCTCAATAGGGCAACTGTTTTTT. This encodes CASSLSSIGQLFF.

This clonotype came up a few times. The CDR3 spells CASRRGLAPTDTQYF. The CDR3 nucleotides read TGTGCCAGCAGAAGAGGACTAGCGCCGACAGATACGCAGTATTTT. The rearrangement uses TRBV6-4 and TRBJ2-3, with 9 bases matching TRBD2. CDR3 size: 15 residues. V gave up 6 bases and J gave up 3 bases; unmatched junction bases: 7. Germline lookup yields CDR1 MRHNA and CDR2 SNTAGT.

This chain uses TRBV5-1 with TRBJ1-6; 8 nucleotides align to TRBD1. The germline V gene encodes CDR1 SGHRS and CDR2 YFSETQ. This CDR3 contains 15 residues. The ends lost 2 bases at V and 9 bases at J; junction bases unmatched: 7. The CDR3 protein is CASSLDRQGISPLHF. CDR3 coding DNA: TGCGCCAGCAGCTTAGACCGACAGGGGATTTCACCCCTCCACTTT.

The gene calls are TRBV29-1 and TRBJ2-6; no reliable D call. The germline gives CDR1 SQVTM, CDR2 ANQGSEA. The CDR3 has 13 residues. With 6 bases removed from V and 1 base from J, the gap between germline ends came to 7 bases. The CDR3 loop reads CSVLESGANVLTF. The CDR3 DNA is TGCAGCGTCCTGGAGTCTGGGGCCAACGTCCTGACTTTC.

This clonotype occurred many times. The J gene is TRBJ1-1, the V gene TRBV5-1; D gene unclear. V dropped 0 bases and J dropped 5 bases, with 11 bases sitting between them. CDR3 length: 14 residues. Germline CDR1 reads SGHRS; CDR2 reads YFSETQ. The CDR3 DNA sequence: TGCGCCAGCAGCTTGGGCACACCGGGGACTGAAGCTTTCTTT. Encoded protein: CASSLGTPGTEAFF.

This clonotype has at least ten counts. The J gene is TRBJ2-3, the V gene TRBV4-1, with TRBD1 matching 7 bases. Germline CDR1 is MGHRA and CDR2 is YSYEKL. Trimming took 0 bases from V and 5 from J; bases not matched to a gene: 8. The CDR3 loop spans 16 amino acids. The CDR3 nucleotides read TGCGCCAGCAGCCAAGAGACAGGGTTGAAATTAGATACGCAGTATTTT. Translating it yields CASSQETGLKLDTQYF.

V usage is TRBV7-2 and J usage is TRBJ2-6; D unresolved. The ends were cut back, 5 bases at V and 4 bases at J, with 12 bases in the middle. This CDR3 is built from 15 residues. The germline V gene has CDR1 SGHTA and CDR2 FQGNSA. Here the CDR3 DNA reads TGTGCCAGCAGCCGTCCACCTGCCGGGGCCAACGTCCTGACTTTC. Translating it yields CASSRPPAGANVLTF.

In its sample, this clonotype is hyperexpanded (1% or more). This chain uses TRBV11-3 with TRBJ2-1, with TRBD1 matching over 7 bases. The CDR3 is made up of 14 amino acids. Trimming cost V 5 bases and J 3 bases; bases outside gene matches: 4. Germline V gene lookup returns CDR1 SGHNT and CDR2 YENEEA. The CDR3 loop reads CASSNRGSYNEQFF. CDR3 in DNA: TGTGCCAGCAGCAACAGGGGAAGCTACAATGAGCAGTTCTTC. Complete variable domain (other parts from reference TRBV11-3 and TRBJ2-1): EAGVVQSPRYKIIEKKQPVAFWCNPISGHNTLYWYLQNLGQGPELLIRYENEEAVDDSQLPKDRFSAERLKGVDSTLKIQPAELGDSAVYLCASSNRGSYNEQFFGPGTRLTVL.

This clonotype was seen more than once but under ten times. The chain joins TRBV20-1 to TRBJ1-2; D unresolved. Germline V lookup: CDR1 DFQATT, CDR2 SNEGSKA (reference sequence). This CDR3 is built from 14 residues. V was clipped by 1 base and J by 3 bases, with 12 bases between them. DNA of the CDR3: TGCAGTGCTAGAGGCATGGGGAGTCACTATGGCTACACCTTC. This translates into CSARGMGSHYGYTF.

V usage is TRBV2 and J usage is TRBJ2-7; 7 nucleotides line up with TRBD1. This CDR3 region has 15 residues. Germline trimming cut 7 bases from V and 2 bases from J; bases unmatched to any gene: 11. Germline CDR1 SNHLY, CDR2 FYNNEI. In DNA form, the CDR3 reads TGTGCCAGCATCTCCCCGGGACAGATTCCCTACGAGCAGTACTTC. Translation: CASISPGQIPYEQYF.